The 4 T cell receptor beta chains presented below share a single source sample, sequenced in a study of T cell changes during pregnancy in multiple sclerosis. The assay was immunoSEQ multiplex PCR, and TCRdb's table has in-frame clones only and misses some. This sample carries tens of thousands of clones, 80% to 95% of them seen once, and the ten largest clones take approximately 0.45%. The sample in question was CD4+ T cells from peripheral blood mononuclear cells, obtained in the second trimester of pregnancy. The receptors come from a female donor with multiple sclerosis, enrolled in a pregnancy study.

The chain employs TRBV7-2 and TRBJ1-1, with D maybe TRBD1 (5 bases). From germline, CDR1 is SGHTA and CDR2 FQGNSA. Trimming pared 6 bases from V and 3 bases from J, leaving 11 bases between. The CDR3 totals 13 residues. CDR3 sequence reads: CASRMTGDTEAFF. The CDR3 DNA reads as TGTGCCAGCAGAATGACGGGGGACACTGAAGCTTTCTTT.

This chain connects TRBV21-1 to TRBJ1-2. TRBV21-1 is designated a pseudogene. CDR3 length: 14 residues. For the CDR3, the DNA is TGTGCCAGCAGCAAAGAGGGGGGGGGCTATGGCTACACCTTC. Translating gives CASSKEGGGYGYTF.

The rearrangement uses TRBV6-1 and TRBJ2-5, with 15 bases aligning to TRBD2. The CDR3 runs 17 residues. Germline lookup yields CDR1 MNHNS and CDR2 SASEGT. The trim removed 4 bases at V and 3 bases at J, leaving 6 bases unmatched. The CDR3 region has the DNA TGTGCCAGCAGTGGGGGACTAGCGGGGGGCCTAGAAGAGACCCAGTACTTC. As protein: CASSGGLAGGLEETQYF.

The sample holds a few counts of this clone. The chain carries TRBV6-1 and TRBJ1-2; tentative D call: TRBD1 (5 bases). CDR3 length: 16 amino acids. The germline V gene encodes CDR1 MNHNS and CDR2 SASEGT. V lost 4 bases to trimming and J lost 7 bases, with 22 bases between them. The CDR3 bases are TGTGCCAGCAGTGTCCAGCCGACAGTGGATCTTGGTGGCTACACCTTC. Protein sequence: CASSVQPTVDLGGYTF.